The clone carrying this T cell receptor beta chain has just a few counts. The TCR beta repertoire was assessed by survey-level immunoSEQ sequencing. Assay: immunoSEQ multiplex PCR; the TCRdb copy retains only in-frame clones and omits some. The repertoire has 60,000 to 85,000 clones, 80% to 95% of them found once; the top ten carry around 4.5%. Germline values: CDR1 SNHLY, CDR2 FYNNEI. V lost 6 bases to trimming and J lost 4 bases, with 16 bases between them. The CDR3 runs 15 residues. This clonotype was obtained from a middle-aged man with rheumatoid arthritis. Sample: PBMCs. This chain connects TRBV2 to TRBJ1-3; D is possibly TRBD1 (5 bases). The CDR3 loop reads CASSLVDIPGNTIYF. CDR3 nucleotide sequence: TGTGCCAGCAGCCTAGTGGACATACCCGGAAACACCATATATTTT.